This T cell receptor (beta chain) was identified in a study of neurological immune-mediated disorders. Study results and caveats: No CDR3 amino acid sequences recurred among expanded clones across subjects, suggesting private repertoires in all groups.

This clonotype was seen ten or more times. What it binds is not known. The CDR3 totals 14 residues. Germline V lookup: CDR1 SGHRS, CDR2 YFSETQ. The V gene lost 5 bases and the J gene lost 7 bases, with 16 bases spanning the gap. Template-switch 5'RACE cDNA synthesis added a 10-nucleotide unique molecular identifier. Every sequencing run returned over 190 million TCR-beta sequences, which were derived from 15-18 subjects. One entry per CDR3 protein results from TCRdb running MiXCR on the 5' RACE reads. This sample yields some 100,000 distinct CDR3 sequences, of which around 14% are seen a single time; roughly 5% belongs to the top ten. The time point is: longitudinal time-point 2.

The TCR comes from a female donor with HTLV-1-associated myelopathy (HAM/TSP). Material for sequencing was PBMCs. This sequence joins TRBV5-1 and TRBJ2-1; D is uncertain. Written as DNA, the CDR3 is TGCGCCAGCAGGCGTCGGGCAGAGGCTAATGAGCAGTTCTTC. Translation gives CASRRRAEANEQFF.